This TCR beta chain appears in the sequencing data of a study of cytomegalovirus exposure and HLA in healthy donors. Study as a whole: There were 75 million to 95 million unique TCRs (from HLA-typed donors) in an early data release.

Whole-study findings and limits: V- and J-gene trimming in TCR beta was tied to a missense DCLRE1C variant by an analysis performed later. Among the CMV-associated chains, three were confirmed in vitro as specific for CMV antigens. Some segments of the V type, notably TRBV6-2 and TRBV6-3, were excluded as indistinguishable.

Remarks on this clone: The antigen remains unidentified.

The CDR3 loop spans 18 amino acids. V lost 6 bases and J lost 0; bases outside the gene matches: 8. The germline gives CDR1 MNHEY, CDR2 SMNVEV (reference sequence). This PCR relied on a set of 60 Vbeta primers and 13 Jbeta primers. Libraries were prepared by immunoSEQ multiplex PCR; TCRdb keeps only in-frame clonotypes and omits some of them. The data hold 150,000 to 180,000 clones, with 80% observed a single time. This TCR was recovered from a man aged 30-40 years in good health and CMV-seropositive. The sample consisted of PBMCs. V usage is TRBV27 and J usage is TRBJ2-7; 16 nucleotides match TRBD2. DNA of the CDR3: TGTGCCAGCAGCAAACCGGGACTAGCGGGAGGGTACTCCTACGAGCAGTACTTC. This sequence encodes CASSKPGLAGGYSYEQYF.